The T cell receptor beta chain under discussion was sequenced for a study of T cell responses to AZD1222 COVID-19 vaccine. The study's findings and limits: The study found vaccine-associated CD4 TCRs spanning spike, dominant at 160-218 and 743-854. A mostly white British donor set with more females was recruited, and clonal diversity was possibly underestimated. Sampling captured repertoires only after the peak T cell response.

The CDR3 is 16 amino acids. In germline, CDR1 is LGHNT, CDR2 FRNRAP. Trimming removed 3 bases from V and 1 base from J, with 13 bases in between. Of note for this clone: What it recognizes is unknown.

Some clones are missing from TCRdb's copy, which holds only in-frame ones; the method was immunoSEQ multiplex PCR. The repertoire has more than 250,000 clones, 93% of them found once; the top ten carry 0.5% to 0.7%. This chain uses TRBV12-5 with TRBJ2-1; D is possibly TRBD2 (7 bases). The sequenced sample was peripheral blood, obtained on day 0 of AZD1222 vaccination. The TCR sequence derives from an adult in good health. The CDR3 here is CASGLSGGISYNEQFF. CDR3 nucleotides: TGTGCTAGTGGTTTATCGGGGGGCATATCCTACAATGAGCAGTTCTTC. Full variable domain (rest looked up from reference TRBV12-5 and TRBJ2-1): DARVTQTPRHKVTEMGQEVTMRCQPILGHNTVFWYRQTMMQGLELLAYFRNRAPLDDSGMPKDRFSAEMPDATLATLKIQPSEPRDSAVYFCASGLSGGISYNEQFFGPGTRLTVL.